The entry below describes one T cell receptor beta chain. This entry belongs to a study of cytomegalovirus exposure and HLA in healthy donors. About the research overall: From donors who were HLA-typed, an early data release held about 89 million unique TCRs.

V trimming: 11 bases; J trimming: 2 bases; junction bases outside the gene matches: 17. Germline V gene data show CDR1 as LNHDA and CDR2 as SQIVND (reference sequence). The CDR3 is 17 residues long. The PCR made use of 60 Vbeta and 13 Jbeta primers. Sequenced by immunoSEQ multiplex PCR; TCRdb stores in-frame clones only, minus some. The table shows 150,000 to 200,000 clones, with approximately 84% occurring only once. The specimen sequenced was PBMCs. This rearrangement joins TRBV19 to TRBJ1-5; 8 bases align to TRBD1. The TCR was taken from a girl aged 5 to 17 in good health and CMV-seropositive. The CDR3 here is CAPRVQGAVGGNQPQHF. CDR3 in DNA: TGTGCCCCTCGGGTCCAGGGGGCGGTCGGGGGCAATCAGCCCCAGCATTTT.